These 5 T cell receptor beta chains were all obtained from the same sample, sequenced in a study of T cells in severe cutaneous drug reactions. Carbamazepine had induced Stevens-Johnson syndrome or toxic epidermal necrolysis in the sequenced donors. Bulk and single-cell libraries used iRepertoire multiplex PCR with TCR subtype-specific primers. Following a re-call of the multiplex PCR reads, TCRdb has one entry per CDR3 protein and lacks DNA. Across fewer than 2,000 distinct CDR3 sequences, the top ten clones capture around 29% of the sample. Source material: PBMCs. Receptors originate from a human donor with Stevens-Johnson syndrome, a severe cutaneous drug reaction.

This clonotype registers medium-sized (0.01 to 0.1%) by frequency. The rearrangement uses TRBV5-4 and TRBJ2-1; the D call from TCRdb, TRBD2, cannot be confirmed without DNA. CDR1 and CDR2 (germline): SGHNT, YYREEE (reference sequence). CDR3 size: 15 residues. Here the CDR3 reads CASSLKGLGNNEQFF.

This clonotype is called medium-sized based on its frequency. The rearrangement joins TRBV2 to TRBJ1-5; TCRdb calls TRBD1, which cannot be checked without DNA. CDR3 size: 14 residues. Germline loops: CDR1 SNHLY, CDR2 FYNNEI. The CDR3 is CASRGLGEYQPQHF.

The V call is TRBV7-9, the J call TRBJ2-1; TCRdb proposes TRBD1, but this gene call is untestable without DNA. The length of the CDR3 is 15 residues. Germline assignment: CDR1 SEHNR and CDR2 FQNEAQ (reference sequence). CDR3 sequence reads: CASSPPQGVYNEQFF.

The CDR3 reads CASSLAPPELGSDEQFF. This chain joins TRBV7-9 and TRBJ2-1; TCRdb names TRBD2, which stays unverified in the absence of DNA. The CDR3 is 17 residues long. Looked up from germline, CDR1 is SEHNR and CDR2 is FQNEAQ (reference sequence). Based on the CDR3 plus reference TRBV7-9 and TRBJ2-1, the full variable domain is DTGVSQNPRHKITKRGQNVTFRCDPISEHNRLYWYRQTLGQGPEFLTYFQNEAQLEKSRLLSDRFSAERPKGSFSTLEIQRTEQGDSAMYLCASSLAPPELGSDEQFFGPGTRLTVL.

This clonotype is medium-sized by frequency. This rearrangement joins TRBV7-2 to TRBJ2-1; absent DNA, TCRdb's TRBD2 call cannot be checked. This CDR3 is 17 amino acids long. CDR1 is SGHTA, CDR2 FQGNSA, per germline. The CDR3 protein is CASSLRAGDSNYNEQFF.